These 18 T cell receptor beta chains were sequenced from one sample in a study of beta chain features in type 1 diabetes (dated by TCRdb to the late 2010s). Results and caveats for the whole study, not just this receptor: Type 1 diabetes patients showed a moderate but significant shortening of TCRB CDR3 length in all four CD4+ subsets.

The antigens of these receptors remain unknown. The library was generated by the immunoSEQ multiplex PCR assay. The entire isolated RNA was reverse transcribed using the High Capacity cDNA Reverse Transcription Kit, and thus expressed TCRB transcripts were sequenced. In TCRdb, the immuneACCESS table is reduced to in-frame sequences with V and J assigned. These tables do not hold every clone; where another copy was compared, an unresolved V gene accounts for under half, and the others remain unexplained. In all, the sample holds around 130,000 clones, and roughly 10% of those were seen once. Of the sample, around 0.75% falls within the top ten clones. The source material was central memory CD4+ T cells from blood. The receptors were gathered from a man in his thirties or forties with type 1 diabetes.

The chain recombines TRBV5-1 with TRBJ2-7; TRBD2 matches 13 bases. Germline CDR1 and CDR2: SGHRS and YFSETQ. After removal of 5 bases from V and 3 bases from J, the junction contained 11 bases not matched to a gene. The CDR3 contains 17 residues. The chain's CDR3 is CASSPGLAGDSFYEQYF. In nucleotides, the CDR3 is TGCGCCAGCAGTCCCGGACTAGCGGGGGACTCCTTCTACGAGCAGTACTTC.

This clone appeared a few times. CDR3 nucleotide sequence: TGTGCCAGTAGAGAGGGGGCCTCGGGTTCCTACGAGCAGTACTTC. Translated, it gives CASREGASGSYEQYF. The J gene is TRBJ2-7, the V gene TRBV19; the match to TRBD1 covers 7 bases. J gave up 1 base and V 6 bases, and 9 bases lay outside the gene matches. The CDR3 runs to 15 residues. Germline V lookup: CDR1 LNHDA, CDR2 SQIVND (reference sequence).

The chain links TRBV5-4 to TRBJ1-2; D not resolved. CDR3 length: 13 amino acids. Germline assignment: CDR1 SGHNT and CDR2 YYREEE (reference sequence). Trimming removed 4 bases at V and 0 bases at J, with 7 bases between. In DNA form, the CDR3 reads TGTGCCAGCAGCACAGCTACTAACTATGGCTACACCTTC. This codes for CASSTATNYGYTF. The full variable domain, its missing parts supplied by reference TRBV5-4 and TRBJ1-2, is ETGVTQSPTHLIKTRGQQVTLRCSSQSGHNTVSWYQQALGQGPQFIFQYYREEENGRGNFPPRFSGLQFPNYSSELNVNALELDDSALYLCASSTATNYGYTFGSGTRLTVV.

The chain combines TRBV7-2 with TRBJ2-5; TRBD2 matches 9 bases. The V gene end was trimmed by 1 base and the J gene end by 2 bases; junction bases not matched to a gene: 8. CDR3 length: 17 residues. The V gene's germline CDR1 is SGHTA and CDR2 FQGNSA. The CDR3 protein is CASSLVPGLAGQETQYF. In DNA, the CDR3 is TGTGCCAGCAGCTTAGTTCCGGGCCTAGCGGGGCAAGAGACCCAGTACTTC.

This chain connects TRBV2 to TRBJ2-3; D is ambiguous. In germline, CDR1 is SNHLY, CDR2 FYNNEI. V was pared by 6 bases and J by 2 bases, with 12 bases between. The CDR3 is 14 residues long. CDR3 sequence reads: CASRRLADTDTQYF. The CDR3 DNA reads as TGTGCCAGCAGGCGTCTCGCGGACACAGATACGCAGTATTTT. The full variable domain, its missing parts supplied by reference TRBV2 and TRBJ2-3, is EPEVTQTPSHQVTQMGQEVILRCVPISNHLYFYWYRQILGQKVEFLVSFYNNEISEKSEIFDDQFSVERPDGSNFTLKIRSTKLEDSAMYFCASRRLADTDTQYFGPGTRLTVL.

V gene TRBV7-2 combines with J gene TRBJ1-5; D is uncertain. Germline loops: CDR1 SGHTA, CDR2 FQGNSA. V gave up 4 bases and J gave up 5 bases, with 6 bases separating them. There are 12 residues in the CDR3. For the CDR3, the DNA is TGTGCCAGCAGCTACAGTCATCAGCCCCAGCATTTT. Its protein is CASSYSHQPQHF.

This clone was seen a few times. J is TRBJ2-1 and V is TRBV2; 7 nucleotides line up with TRBD1. V shed 6 bases, J shed 8 bases, and the junction held 10 bases outside the gene matches. The length of the CDR3 is 14 residues. Looked up from germline, CDR1 is SNHLY and CDR2 is FYNNEI. In DNA, the CDR3 is TGTGCCAGCAGGATGGCAGGGGGTTCCGATGAGCAGTTCTTC. As protein: CASRMAGGSDEQFF.

This clone was counted between two and nine times. The chain couples TRBV2 to TRBJ1-2; 8 bases agree with TRBD1. The J segment lost 2 bases and the V segment lost 9 bases, leaving 11 bases of the junction unmatched. This CDR3 is 15 amino acids long. CDR1 SNHLY and CDR2 FYNNEI come from the germline V gene. Here the CDR3 reads CASLPDRGRNYGYTF. DNA of the CDR3: TGTGCCAGTCTACCTGACAGGGGTCGCAACTATGGCTACACCTTC.

This clone came up a few times. The rearrangement uses TRBV4-3 and TRBJ2-7; TRBD1 matches at 7 bases. Losses at the gene ends were 3 bases for V and 0 bases for J; bases not matched to a gene: 8. The CDR3 contains 16 residues. The germline V gene has CDR1 LGHNA and CDR2 YSLEER. Here the CDR3 DNA reads TGCGCCAGCAGCCAGGACCTGAGACAGGGCTCCTACGAGCAGTACTTC. Translation gives CASSQDLRQGSYEQYF.

The rearrangement links TRBV23-1 to TRBJ1-2, with D perhaps TRBD1 (5 bases). TRBV23-1 is flagged as an ORF with uncertain function. This CDR3 has 10 residues. V lost 10 bases and J lost 8, with 11 bases in between. The CDR3 nucleotides are TGCGCCAACCCGGGGGAAGGCTACACCTTC. It encodes CANPGEGYTF.

This clone was seen more than once but under ten times. This chain links TRBV4-3 with TRBJ1-4, with D uncertain. Germline values: CDR1 LGHNA, CDR2 YSLEER. Trimming took off 4 bases at V and 3 bases at J, with 12 bases between the two ends. The CDR3 spans 15 residues. The CDR3 coding sequence is TGCGCCAGCAGCCGGACGGCGGGTGCTAATGAAAAACTGTTTTTT. Encoded protein: CASSRTAGANEKLFF.

V gene TRBV2 combines with J gene TRBJ2-5; 9 nucleotides agree with TRBD2. CDR1 and CDR2 (germline): SNHLY, FYNNEI. After removal of 9 bases from V and 4 bases from J, the junction contained 3 bases not matched to a gene. CDR3 length equals 12 residues. For the CDR3, the DNA is TGTGCCAGGCGGGGGGGCACAGAGACCCAGTACTTC. Residues: CARRGGTETQYF.

This clone showed up many times. This CDR3 is CASSPGLSYNEQFF. The DNA of the CDR3 is TGTGCCAGCAGCCCTGGACTGAGTTACAATGAGCAGTTCTTC. The gene calls are TRBV7-2 and TRBJ2-1, with a tentative D call TRBD2 (5 bases). Germline CDR1 reads SGHTA; CDR2 reads FQGNSA. The CDR3 loop spans 14 amino acids. V lost 5 bases, J lost 4 bases, and 12 bases lay in between.

This clone was picked up a small number of times. The genes are TRBV19 and TRBJ2-7; possibly TRBD1 for D (5 bases). The germline gives CDR1 LNHDA, CDR2 SQIVND (reference sequence). V was clipped by 4 bases and J by 3 bases, with 13 bases between them. This CDR3 spans 14 amino acids. For the CDR3, the DNA is TGTGCCAGTAGTAGTCAGGGAAGGGACTACGAGCAGTACTTC. It specifies CASSSQGRDYEQYF.

The chain combines TRBV12-5 with TRBJ2-2; D perhaps matches TRBD1 (5 bases). The CDR3 runs 14 residues. V lost 7 bases and J 3 bases, leaving 12 bases between the germline ends. Germline V gives CDR1 LGHNT, CDR2 FRNRAP. CDR3 DNA: TGTGCTAGTGATTTAGGGGCCTACACCGGGGAGCTGTTTTTT. As protein: CASDLGAYTGELFF.

This clone has more than one count but fewer than ten. The chain combines TRBV7-2 with TRBJ2-5; TRBD1 aligns across 9 bases. V lost 1 base to trimming and J lost 7 bases; unmatched junction nucleotides: 7. There are 15 residues in the CDR3. Germline-derived CDR1 and CDR2 are SGHTA and FQGNSA. The CDR3 bases are TGTGCCAGCAGCTTAGTCGGGACAGGGCTAGGGACCCAGTACTTC. As protein: CASSLVGTGLGTQYF.

The V call is TRBV5-1, the J call TRBJ1-5, with 8 bases lining up with TRBD1. From germline, CDR1 is SGHRS and CDR2 YFSETQ. V was pared by 7 bases and J by 15 bases, with 9 bases of the junction left unmatched. The CDR3 is made up of 11 amino acids. As DNA, the CDR3 is TGCGCCAGCTCCCACCGCGACAGGGGGCATTTT. It translates to CASSHRDRGHF.

The sample holds a few counts of this clone. The V gene is TRBV13, the J gene TRBJ1-5; D is undetermined. CDR1 and CDR2 (germline): PRHDT, FYEKMQ (reference sequence). V was pared by 1 base and J by 5 bases, with 6 bases between. The CDR3 has 13 residues. DNA for the CDR3: TGTGCCAGCAGCTTAGACAGAGATCAGCCCCAGCATTTT. Translating gives CASSLDRDQPQHF.